The T cell receptor (beta chain) described here comes from a study of CXCR3 chemokines and chemotherapy response in bladder cancer. The CDR3 length is 14 residues. V was shortened by 5 bases and J by 4 bases, with 12 bases between the two germline ends. The V gene's germline CDR1 is SGHAT and CDR2 FQNNGV. TCRdb reprocessed the PCR reads via MiXCR and lists one record per CDR3 protein. The table includes 260 or so distinct CDR3 sequences, roughly an eighth detected once. By sample fraction, this clonotype is large. V and J are TRBV11-2 and TRBJ2-1; TRBD2 is a possible D gene (6 bases). The specimen was obtained from a patient whose treatment included neoadjuvant chemotherapy. This TCR derives from a human donor with bladder cancer that did not respond to neoadjuvant chemotherapy. The DNA of the CDR3 is TGTGCCAGCAGCCGCGGGACTCCGTACAATGAGCAGTTCTTC. It is translated as CASSRGTPYNEQFF.